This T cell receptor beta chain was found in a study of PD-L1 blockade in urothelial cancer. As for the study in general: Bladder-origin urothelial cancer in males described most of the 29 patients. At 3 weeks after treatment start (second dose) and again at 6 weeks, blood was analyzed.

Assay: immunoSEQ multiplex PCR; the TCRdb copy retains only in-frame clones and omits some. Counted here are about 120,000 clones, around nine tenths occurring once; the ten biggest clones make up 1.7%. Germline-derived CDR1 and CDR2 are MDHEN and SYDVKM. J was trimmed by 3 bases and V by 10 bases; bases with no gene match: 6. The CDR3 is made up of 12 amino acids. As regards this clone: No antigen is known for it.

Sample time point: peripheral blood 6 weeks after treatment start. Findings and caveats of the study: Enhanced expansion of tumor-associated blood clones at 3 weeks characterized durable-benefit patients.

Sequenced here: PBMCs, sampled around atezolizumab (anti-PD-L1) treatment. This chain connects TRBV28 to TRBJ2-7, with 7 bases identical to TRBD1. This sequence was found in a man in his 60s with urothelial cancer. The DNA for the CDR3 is TGTGCCACTCGGGACAGACACTACGAGCAGTACTTC. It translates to CATRDRHYEQYF.